This entry lists 17 T cell receptor beta chains sequenced from one sample in a study of T cell repertoires in cytomegalovirus infection. These receptors have no identified antigens. MiXCR, run by TCRdb on the reads, gives a single entry per CDR3 protein. Altogether around 800,000 distinct CDR3 sequences are present, about 33% being singletons, with the ten largest covering 9.5% to 15%. This sample comprised cultured CD8+ T cells from PBMCs, obtained from culture after CMV antigen stimulation. The receptors derive from a human donor in good health (CMV status not recorded). Some clones in this sample may be carry-over from other donors' samples.

This clonotype was seen a handful of times. The chain has TRBV7-9 and TRBJ2-2, with TRBD2 identical over 7 bases. From germline, CDR1 is SEHNR and CDR2 FQNEAQ (reference sequence). The trim removed 6 bases at V and 0 bases at J, leaving 7 bases unmatched. The CDR3 sequence is 16 residues long. The chain's CDR3 is CASRPGGSANTGELFF. CDR3 nucleotides: TGTGCCAGCAGACCCGGGGGGAGCGCGAACACCGGGGAGCTGTTTTTT.

This clonotype appeared a few times. This chain uses TRBV9 with TRBJ2-1; 9 positions match TRBD2. This CDR3 has 15 residues. Germline CDR1 reads SGDLS; CDR2 reads YYNGEE. After removal of 3 bases from V and 5 bases from J, the junction contained 6 bases not matched to a gene. The CDR3 loop reads CASSALAGRNNEQFF. CDR3 DNA: TGTGCCAGCAGCGCCCTAGCGGGGAGAAACAATGAGCAGTTCTTC.

This clonotype was seen a few times. The CDR3 region is CASSGLAGGTDKNTGELFF. The CDR3 nucleotides are TGTGCCAGTAGTGGGCTAGCGGGGGGGACCGACAAGAACACCGGGGAGCTGTTTTTT. The rearrangement links TRBV19 to TRBJ2-2; 12 bases are shared with TRBD2. There are 19 residues in the CDR3. From germline, CDR1 is LNHDA and CDR2 SQIVND (reference sequence). Trimming removed 5 bases from V and 1 base from J; junction bases left unmatched: 11.

This clonotype has just a few counts. The rearrangement joins TRBV7-9 to TRBJ2-7; a weak D match, TRBD2 (6 bases). Trimming left V 5 bases short and J 6 bases short, with 17 bases between. Germline assignment: CDR1 SEHNR and CDR2 FQNEAQ (reference sequence). The CDR3 is made up of 14 amino acids. The CDR3 DNA sequence: TGTGCCAGCAGCAACCCAGCGGAGGGTCGCGAGCAGTACTTC. Its protein is CASSNPAEGREQYF.

This rearrangement joins TRBV7-9 to TRBJ2-7; D is undetermined. The CDR3 loop spans 13 amino acids. CDR1 SEHNR and CDR2 FQNEAQ come from the germline V gene (reference sequence). Trimming pared 5 bases from V and 4 bases from J, leaving 12 bases between. DNA of the CDR3: TGTGCCAGCAGCCCAGACGGGTTTTACGAGCAGTACGTC. It translates to CASSPDGFYEQYV.

The J gene is TRBJ2-2, the V gene TRBV6-1; D gene uncertain. Per germline, CDR1 MNHNS and CDR2 SASEGT. The CDR3 has 13 residues. The V end lost 5 bases, the J end lost 7 bases, and 11 bases lay between the germline ends. The CDR3 nucleotides are TGTGCCAGCAGTATAGAACGGTACGGGGAGCTGTTTTTT. Encoded protein: CASSIERYGELFF.

This clonotype has more than one count but fewer than ten. V usage is TRBV7-2 and J usage is TRBJ1-2, with TRBD1 matching 7 bases. This CDR3 has 16 amino acids. Germline V gene lookup returns CDR1 SGHTA and CDR2 FQGNSA. J lost 1 base, V lost 1 base, and 6 bases had no gene match. The CDR3 coding sequence is TGTGCCAGCAGCTTAGACCCGGGACAGATTAACTATGGCTACACCTTC. As protein: CASSLDPGQINYGYTF.

This rearrangement joins TRBV2 to TRBJ2-5; TRBD2 agrees at 11 bases. This CDR3 has 15 residues. Germline-derived CDR1 and CDR2 are SNHLY and FYNNEI. The ends lost 2 bases at V and 2 bases at J; junction bases unmatched: 1. The CDR3 loop is CASSETSGSQETQYF. In nucleotides, the CDR3 is TGTGCCAGCAGTGAAACTAGCGGGAGTCAAGAGACCCAGTACTTC.

In this sample, this clonotype turned up once. The chain joins TRBV12-5 to TRBJ1-1; D call uncertain. This CDR3 contains 15 residues. V lost 3 bases and J 4 bases, leaving 15 bases between the germline ends. Germline lookup yields CDR1 LGHNT and CDR2 FRNRAP. CDR3 in amino acids: CASGFIGLGGTEAFF. The CDR3 DNA reads as TGTGCTAGTGGTTTCATAGGGCTAGGAGGCACTGAAGCTTTCTTT.

This clonotype was seen just once. This rearrangement joins TRBV15 to TRBJ1-2; weak D call: TRBD1 (5 bases). This CDR3 is built from 17 residues. Germline-derived CDR1 and CDR2 are LNHNV and YYDKDF (reference sequence). Deletions cut 4 bases from V and 2 bases from J, with 20 bases between. The CDR3 reads CATSKDHKGLGNYGYTF. For the CDR3, the DNA is TGTGCCACCAGCAAAGATCACAAGGGGCTAGGAAACTATGGCTACACCTTC. The full variable domain, in which reference TRBV15 and TRBJ1-2 provide the parts outside the CDR3, is DAMVIQNPRYQVTQFGKPVTLSCSQTLNHNVMYWYQQKSSQAPKLLFHYYDKDFNNEADTPDNFQSRRPNTSFCFLDIRSPGLGDTAMYLCATSKDHKGLGNYGYTFGSGTRLTVV.

This chain links TRBV6-5 with TRBJ1-1, with D uncertain. V was pared by 6 bases and J by 3 bases, with 14 bases between. Germline lookup yields CDR1 MNHEY and CDR2 SVGAGI. This CDR3 has 14 amino acids. The CDR3 DNA is TGTGCCAGCAGCCCTAAGTCCGTCGACACTGAAGCTTTCTTT. This sequence encodes CASSPKSVDTEAFF.

The chain links TRBV2 to TRBJ1-2; D is unclear. The V and J ends lost 3 bases and 3 bases respectively, with 8 bases between them. From germline, CDR1 is SNHLY and CDR2 FYNNEI. The CDR3 is 13 amino acids. CDR3 residues: CASSDGFDYGYTF. The CDR3 DNA follows: TGTGCCAGCAGTGATGGTTTCGACTATGGCTACACCTTC.

This clonotype was seen a handful of times. This sequence joins TRBV5-6 and TRBJ2-5; TRBD2 might be the D (5 bases). The CDR3 loop spans 15 amino acids. V was trimmed by 6 bases and J by 5 bases, leaving 20 bases between them. Germline assignment: CDR1 SGHDT and CDR2 YYEEEE. Written as DNA, the CDR3 is TGTGCCAGCATACTTCAGAGAGGGTTCGGTGAGACCCAGTACTTC. Its translation: CASILQRGFGETQYF. The full variable domain, in which reference TRBV5-6 and TRBJ2-5 provide the parts outside the CDR3, is DAGVTQSPTHLIKTRGQQVTLRCSPKSGHDTVSWYQQALGQGPQFIFQYYEEEERQRGNFPDRFSGHQFPNYSSELNVNALLLGDSALYLCASILQRGFGETQYFGPGTRLLVL.

The rearrangement joins TRBV7-9 to TRBJ1-6, with 7 bases identical to TRBD1. Germline V gene lookup returns CDR1 SEHNR and CDR2 FQNEAQ (reference sequence). Trimming took 7 bases from V and 5 from J; bases not matched to a gene: 8. The CDR3 covers 15 residues. The CDR3 sequence is CASTPLTGNNSPLHF. In DNA, the CDR3 is TGTGCCAGCACCCCTCTGACAGGGAATAATTCACCCCTCCACTTT. The full variable domain, completed using reference TRBV7-9 and TRBJ1-6, is DTGVSQNPRHKITKRGQNVTFRCDPISEHNRLYWYRQTLGQGPEFLTYFQNEAQLEKSRLLSDRFSAERPKGSFSTLEIQRTEQGDSAMYLCASTPLTGNNSPLHFGNGTRLTVT.

The chain links TRBV20-1 to TRBJ2-5; D is ambiguous. V lost 4 bases to trimming and J lost 4 bases, with 16 bases between them. Per germline, CDR1 DFQATT and CDR2 SNEGSKA (reference sequence). This CDR3 is 14 amino acids long. The CDR3 DNA follows: TGCAGTGCTAACGTCCGGGCTGAGAGAGAGACCCAGTACTTC. Translation: CSANVRAERETQYF.

V and J are TRBV6-5 and TRBJ2-5, with D perhaps matching TRBD2 (6 bases). Between the trimmed V and J ends, which lost 5 bases and 3 bases, there was a span of 13 bases. In germline, CDR1 is MNHEY, CDR2 SVGAGI. The CDR3 runs 14 residues. For the CDR3, the DNA is TGTGCCAGCAGTACCCTGGCGGGGAAAGAGACCCAGTACTTC. It codes for CASSTLAGKETQYF.

This chain joins TRBV6-5 and TRBJ1-1; weak D call: TRBD1 (5 bases). This CDR3 contains 13 residues. The germline CDR1 and CDR2 sequences are MNHEY and SVGAGI. Trimming removed 5 bases from V and 11 bases from J, with 18 bases in between. CDR3 sequence reads: CASSPGPEGIAFF. CDR3 in DNA: TGTGCCAGCAGTCCGGGTCCCGAGGGGATTGCTTTCTTT.